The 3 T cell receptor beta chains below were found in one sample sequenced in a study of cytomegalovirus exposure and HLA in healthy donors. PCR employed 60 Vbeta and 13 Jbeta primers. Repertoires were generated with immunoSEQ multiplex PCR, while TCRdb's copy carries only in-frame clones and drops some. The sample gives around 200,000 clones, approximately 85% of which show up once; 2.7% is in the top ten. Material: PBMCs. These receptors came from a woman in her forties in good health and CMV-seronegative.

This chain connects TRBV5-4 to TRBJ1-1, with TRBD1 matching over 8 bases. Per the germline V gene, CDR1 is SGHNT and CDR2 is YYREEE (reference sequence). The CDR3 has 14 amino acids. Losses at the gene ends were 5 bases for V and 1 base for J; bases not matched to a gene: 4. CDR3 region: CASREGTGNTEAFF. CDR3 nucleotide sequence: TGTGCCAGCAGGGAGGGGACAGGGAACACTGAAGCTTTCTTT.

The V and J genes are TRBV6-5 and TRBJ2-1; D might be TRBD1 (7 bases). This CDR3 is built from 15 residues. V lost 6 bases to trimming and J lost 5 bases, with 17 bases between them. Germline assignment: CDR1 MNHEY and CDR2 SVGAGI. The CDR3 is CASRLDRDSDNEQFF. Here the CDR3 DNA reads TGTGCCAGCAGGCTCGACAGGGACTCTGACAATGAGCAGTTCTTC.

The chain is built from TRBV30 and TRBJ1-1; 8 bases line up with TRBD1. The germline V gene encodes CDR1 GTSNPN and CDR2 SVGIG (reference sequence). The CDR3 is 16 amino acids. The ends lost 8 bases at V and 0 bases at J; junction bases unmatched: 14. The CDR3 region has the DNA TGTGCCGGTGGTAGTGGGACAGGCTTAATGAACACTGAAGCTTTCTTT. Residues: CAGGSGTGLMNTEAFF.